The 16 T cell receptor beta chains presented below share a single source sample, sequenced in a study of cytomegalovirus exposure and HLA in healthy donors (dated by TCRdb to the late 2010s). Library prep was done by the immunoSEQ multiplex PCR assay. For the multiplex PCR, a mixture combining 60 forward primers for TCR Vbeta segments and 13 reverse primers for TCR Jbeta segments was used. The clones in this table, taken by TCRdb from immuneACCESS, are in-frame only. Not every clone is retained; where verified, under half of the shortfall comes from an unresolved V gene, and the cause of the rest is unknown. For this sample the table gives 150,000 to 200,000 clones, of which 60% to 75% were detected only once. The ten largest account for 2.5% to 3% of the sample. The sample consisted of PBMCs. The receptors originated from a woman in her forties or fifties in good health and CMV-seropositive.

This chain connects TRBV2 to TRBJ1-5, with D maybe TRBD1 (6 bases). CDR1 and CDR2 from the germline V gene are SNHLY and FYNNEI. This CDR3 region has 14 residues. V lost 4 bases and J 6 bases, leaving 13 bases between the germline ends. CDR3 protein: CASSGQGKGQPQHF. The CDR3 DNA is TGTGCCAGCAGTGGCCAGGGGAAGGGTCAGCCCCAGCATTTT.

The chain is built from TRBV7-9 and TRBJ2-1, with D hard to call. Trimming stripped 6 bases from V and 4 bases from J, with 7 bases between. From germline, CDR1 is SEHNR and CDR2 FQNEAQ (reference sequence). This CDR3 contains 12 residues. The CDR3: CASRGAYNEQFF. The DNA of the CDR3 is TGTGCCAGCAGAGGAGCTTACAATGAGCAGTTCTTC.

The rearrangement uses TRBV7-2 and TRBJ1-3; D unclear. The germline V gene has CDR1 SGHTA and CDR2 FQGNSA. CDR3 size: 16 residues. V gave up 0 bases and J gave up 0 bases, with 9 bases separating them. CDR3 bases: TGTGCCAGCAGCTTAGCGGGCCGGATCTCTGGAAACACCATATATTTT. Amino acids: CASSLAGRISGNTIYF.

The chain employs TRBV13 and TRBJ2-3, with TRBD1 matching 7 bases. The CDR3 runs to 16 residues. Germline CDR1 and CDR2: PRHDT and FYEKMQ (reference sequence). V was clipped by 5 bases and J by 4 bases; unmatched bases: 12. In nucleotides, the CDR3 is TGTGCCAGCAGCCCCCAGGGGGTCGGGAACCCAGATACGCAGTATTTT. As protein: CASSPQGVGNPDTQYF.

V gene TRBV6-1 combines with J gene TRBJ2-3, with a tentative D call TRBD2 (7 bases). Trimming stripped 6 bases from V and 0 bases from J, with 10 bases between. Germline V lookup: CDR1 MNHNS, CDR2 SASEGT. This CDR3 has 14 amino acids. CDR3 nucleotide sequence: TGTGCCAGCAGCGGGGGGCTTAGCACAGATACGCAGTATTTT. Protein: CASSGGLSTDTQYF.

The chain recombines TRBV6-1 with TRBJ1-2; D is perhaps TRBD1 (5 bases). With 4 bases removed from V and 8 bases from J, the gap between germline ends came to 20 bases. The CDR3 sequence is 15 residues long. The germline gives CDR1 MNHNS, CDR2 SASEGT. The CDR3 sequence: CASSGWGRESGGYTF. As DNA, the CDR3 is TGTGCCAGCAGTGGTTGGGGCAGGGAATCTGGAGGCTACACCTTC.

The gene calls are TRBV5-1 and TRBJ1-2; D may be TRBD1 (6 bases). The CDR3 contains 14 residues. Germline V gene lookup returns CDR1 SGHRS and CDR2 YFSETQ. V was trimmed by 0 bases and J by 4 bases, leaving 10 bases between them. The CDR3 coding sequence is TGCGCCAGCAGCTTGGACCGGGGGGCCTATGGCTACACCTTC. Translation: CASSLDRGAYGYTF.

The sample holds many counts of this clone. The V call is TRBV6-5, the J call TRBJ2-3; D perhaps matches TRBD2 (5 bases). Germline CDR1 and CDR2: MNHEY and SVGAGI. Trimming took 2 bases from V and 0 from J, leaving 12 bases between them. There are 16 residues in the CDR3. The CDR3, as DNA: TGTGCCAGCAGTTACATAGCGACAATTAGCACAGATACGCAGTATTTT. Translating gives CASSYIATISTDTQYF.

The chain links TRBV5-1 to TRBJ2-1; D unresolved. Trimming left V 3 bases short and J 4 bases short, with 8 bases between. The CDR3 loop spans 13 amino acids. Germline V lookup: CDR1 SGHRS, CDR2 YFSETQ. The DNA for the CDR3 is TGCGCCAGCAGCTCCGATACATACAATGAGCAGTTCTTC. Translated, it gives CASSSDTYNEQFF. The full variable domain, in which reference TRBV5-1 and TRBJ2-1 provide the parts outside the CDR3, is KAGVTQTPRYLIKTRGQQVTLSCSPISGHRSVSWYQQTPGQGLQFLFEYFSETQRNKGNFPGRFSGRQFSNSRSEMNVSTLELGDSALYLCASSSDTYNEQFFGPGTRLTVL.

J is TRBJ1-2 and V is TRBV7-6; TRBD1 aligns across 7 bases. From germline, CDR1 is SGHVS and CDR2 FNYEAQ. The CDR3 contains 17 residues. After removal of 1 base from V and 0 bases from J, the junction contained 8 bases not matched to a gene. This chain's CDR3 is CASSLEPQGIANYGYTF. The CDR3, as DNA: TGTGCCAGCAGCTTAGAGCCACAGGGGATTGCTAACTATGGCTACACCTTC. The whole variable domain, remainder taken from reference TRBV7-6 and TRBJ1-2, is GAGVSQSPRYKVTKRGQDVALRCDPISGHVSLYWYRQALGQGPEFLTYFNYEAQQDKSGLPNDRFSAERPEGSISTLTIQRTEQRDSAMYRCASSLEPQGIANYGYTFGSGTRLTVV.

CDR3 nucleotides: TGTGCCAGCAGACCCCCGGACAGGGGTTATGGCTACACCTTC. Translated: CASRPPDRGYGYTF. The chain joins TRBV2 to TRBJ1-2, with TRBD1 identical over 9 bases. This CDR3 contains 14 residues. CDR1 and CDR2 from the germline V gene are SNHLY and FYNNEI. The junction had 7 bases not matched to a gene; V was cut back by 6 bases and J by 5 bases.

The CDR3 region is CASRSGTGFRKLFF. The CDR3, as DNA: TGTGCCAGTAGGTCCGGGACAGGGTTCAGGAAACTGTTTTTT. The chain uses TRBV19 and TRBJ1-4; TRBD1 aligns across 9 bases. There are 14 residues in the CDR3. The germline V gene has CDR1 LNHDA and CDR2 SQIVND (reference sequence). With V trimmed by 6 bases and J by 11 bases, 10 bases remained unmatched.

The V call is TRBV5-6, the J call TRBJ2-5, with 11 positions matching TRBD1. The J call may not be correct, given that the DNA end is closer to TRBJ2-7. The CDR3 sequence is 13 residues long. Germline-derived CDR1 and CDR2 are SGHDT and YYEEEE. The CDR3 DNA reads TGTGCCAGCAGTTCTGGACAGGGGGCCGAGCAGTACTTC. As protein: CASSSGQGAEQYF.

CDR3 nucleotide sequence: TGTGCCAGCAGTTTTTTGGGGCGCGGGAATAATCAGCCCCAGCATTTT. The encoded protein is CASSFLGRGNNQPQHF. The J gene is TRBJ1-5, the V gene TRBV27, with D possibly matching TRBD1 (5 bases). This CDR3 contains 16 residues. Trimming took 3 bases from V and 4 from J, leaving 16 bases between them. CDR1 and CDR2 (germline): MNHEY, SMNVEV (reference sequence).

The chain carries TRBV15 and TRBJ2-7; D might be TRBD2 (6 bases). This CDR3 region has 14 residues. V dropped 1 base and J dropped 4 bases, with 11 bases sitting between them. CDR1 is LNHNV, CDR2 YYDKDF, per germline (reference sequence). The CDR3 region is CATSRGASGYEQYF. CDR3 sequence (DNA): TGTGCCACCAGCAGAGGGGCCAGCGGGTACGAGCAGTACTTC.

Written as DNA, the CDR3 is TGTGCCAGCACCCCGGAAGGAGCGGGGGGCACAGATACGCAGTATTTT. Translating gives CASTPEGAGGTDTQYF. The chain couples TRBV13 to TRBJ2-3, with 8 positions matching TRBD2. This CDR3 spans 16 amino acids. With V trimmed by 7 bases and J by 1 base, 10 bases remained unmatched. Germline CDR1 PRHDT, CDR2 FYEKMQ (reference sequence).